One sample yielded the 16 T cell receptor beta chains listed below, sequenced in a study of blood T cell repertoires in COVID-19. Clones were read by immunoSEQ multiplex PCR, and TCRdb kept only the in-frame ones, dropping some. This sample yields 85,000 to 110,000 clones, of which roughly 84% are seen a single time; around 13% belongs to the top ten. Sequencing was done on a sample of peripheral blood. All receptors derive from a human donor in a cohort sampled during active COVID-19.

The rearrangement joins TRBV28 to TRBJ1-2; no firm D call. The germline V gene encodes CDR1 MDHEN and CDR2 SYDVKM. V was cut by 2 bases and J by 5 bases, with 6 bases left in between. The CDR3 is made up of 12 amino acids. In DNA form, the CDR3 reads TGTGCCAGCAGTTTAAACGGTTATGGCTACACCTTC. This translates into CASSLNGYGYTF.

The chain employs TRBV12-3 or TRBV12-4 and TRBJ1-2, with a weak D call TRBD1 (5 bases). Trimming took off 3 bases at V and 6 bases at J, with 11 bases between the two ends. The CDR3 is 13 residues long. CDR3 protein: CASSFQDINGYTF. CDR3 nucleotide sequence: TGTGCCAGCAGTTTTCAGGACATAAATGGCTACACCTTC.

V usage is TRBV7-4 and J usage is TRBJ2-7, with D perhaps TRBD1 (5 bases). V lost 3 bases to trimming and J lost 1 base, with 10 bases between them. There are 14 residues in the CDR3. Looked up from germline, CDR1 is SGHVT and CDR2 is SQSDAQ. In DNA, the CDR3 is TGTGCCAGCAGCTTCAGCAGGGTATCCTACGAGCAGTACTTC. Encoded protein: CASSFSRVSYEQYF.

In this sample, this clone turned up once. The J gene is TRBJ2-5, the V gene TRBV5-6; 8 bases are a match to TRBD2. With V trimmed by 1 base and J by 0 bases, 5 bases remained unmatched. Germline values: CDR1 SGHDT, CDR2 YYEEEE. The CDR3 has 16 residues. The CDR3: CASSLISGAYQETQYF. The CDR3 coding sequence is TGTGCCAGCAGCTTGATTAGCGGGGCGTACCAAGAGACCCAGTACTTC.

The rearrangement joins TRBV11-2 to TRBJ2-7; TRBD2 aligns across 11 bases. Trimming removed 3 bases from V and 2 bases from J; junction bases left unmatched: 12. Germline CDR1 reads SGHAT; CDR2 reads FQNNGV. CDR3 length equals 18 residues. The CDR3 is CASSFATGLLAGAYEQYF. In DNA form, the CDR3 reads TGTGCCAGCAGCTTCGCGACAGGGCTACTAGCGGGAGCCTACGAGCAGTACTTC.

This chain uses TRBV18 with TRBJ1-3, with no clear D. The CDR3 sequence is 17 residues long. V was pared by 1 base and J by 0 bases, with 13 bases between. Germline V gene data show CDR1 as KGHSH and CDR2 as LQKENI. This CDR3 reads CASSPQRARTSGNTIYF. CDR3 nucleotides: TGTGCCAGCTCACCACAAAGAGCTAGAACCTCTGGAAACACCATATATTTT.

The chain joins TRBV7-9 to TRBJ1-5; D might be TRBD1 (6 bases). Trimming cost V 5 bases and J 7 bases, with 15 bases left between them. The CDR3 spans 14 residues. Germline loops: CDR1 SEHNR, CDR2 FQNEAQ (reference sequence). The CDR3 sequence: CASSGSGGGQPQHF. In nucleotides, the CDR3 is TGTGCCAGCAGCGGCTCCGGCGGGGGCCAGCCCCAGCATTTT.

On this clone: This specimen includes other DNA sequences encoding the same CDR3. This chain connects TRBV5-1 to TRBJ2-5; 12 bases agree with TRBD2. There are 16 residues in the CDR3. Germline V CDR1 and CDR2: SGHRS, YFSETQ. Trimming at V came to 0 bases and at J to 1 base, leaving 1 base not matched to a gene. The CDR3 loop is CASSLGLAGAQETQYF. CDR3 DNA sequence: TGCGCCAGCAGCTTGGGACTAGCGGGGGCCCAAGAGACCCAGTACTTC.

The gene calls are TRBV5-1 and TRBJ2-1, with 8 bases identical to TRBD2. V dropped 3 bases and J dropped 7; count of bases not matched to a gene: 15. Germline lookup yields CDR1 SGHRS and CDR2 YFSETQ. CDR3 length equals 17 residues. The CDR3 DNA sequence: TGCGCCAGCAGCTCGAGGACTAGCACAACCTCTGGGAATGAGCAGTTCTTC. Translating it yields CASSSRTSTTSGNEQFF.

The J gene is TRBJ2-1, the V gene TRBV4-2; 11 nucleotides line up with TRBD2. The germline gives CDR1 LGHNA, CDR2 YNFKEQ. The CDR3 contains 18 residues. Trimming removed 2 bases from V and 4 bases from J; junction bases left unmatched: 10. Written as DNA, the CDR3 is TGTGCCAGCAGCCAAAGCCGACTAGCGGGGACCTATTACAATGAGCAGTTCTTC. Amino acids: CASSQSRLAGTYYNEQFF.

CDR3 nucleotide sequence: TGTGCCAGCAGCTTGTTCAGCGGGGGCCTCTACAATGAGCAGTTCTTC. The encoded protein is CASSLFSGGLYNEQFF. The rearrangement uses TRBV5-6 and TRBJ2-1; 8 positions match TRBD2. The CDR3 sequence is 16 residues long. V lost 1 base to trimming and J lost 3 bases; unmatched junction nucleotides: 6. The germline V gene encodes CDR1 SGHDT and CDR2 YYEEEE.

The chain carries TRBV5-1 and TRBJ1-2, with D perhaps matching TRBD1 (5 bases). Germline assignment: CDR1 SGHRS and CDR2 YFSETQ. Trimming removed 4 bases at V and 4 bases at J, with 20 bases between. This CDR3 has 16 residues. For the CDR3, the DNA is TGCGCCAGCAGCCTCGTTGGGACGGGGACTTTCTATGGCTACACCTTC. It yields the protein CASSLVGTGTFYGYTF.

The chain carries TRBV5-1 and TRBJ1-1, with D uncertain. V was trimmed by 3 bases and J by 5 bases, leaving 14 bases between them. CDR3 length: 14 amino acids. Germline V gene lookup returns CDR1 SGHRS and CDR2 YFSETQ. The DNA of the CDR3 is TGCGCCAGCAGCTCCATCCCCTCCCGGACTGAAGCTTTCTTT. Translation: CASSSIPSRTEAFF.

J is TRBJ2-3 and V is TRBV7-3; 12 positions match TRBD2. This CDR3 is 18 amino acids long. Germline V gene data show CDR1 as SGHTA and CDR2 as FQGTGA. The junction had 11 bases not matched to a gene; V was cut back by 5 bases and J by 2 bases. The CDR3 DNA reads as TGTGCCAGCAGCCCAGTACCGGGACTAGCGGGCCCCACAGATACGCAGTATTTT. As protein: CASSPVPGLAGPTDTQYF.

The chain combines TRBV6-4 with TRBJ1-2, with D maybe TRBD1 (6 bases). The germline CDR1 and CDR2 sequences are MRHNA and SNTAGT. The CDR3 sequence is 13 residues long. V lost 6 bases to trimming and J lost 2 bases, with 10 bases between them. The CDR3 coding sequence is TGTGCCAGCAGCCCCCAGGGGAACTATGGCTACACCTTC. The encoded protein is CASSPQGNYGYTF.

This chain uses TRBV20-1 with TRBJ1-2; D ambiguous. Per germline, CDR1 DFQATT and CDR2 SNEGSKA (reference sequence). This CDR3 contains 11 residues. Trimming pared 0 bases from V and 9 bases from J, leaving 8 bases between. The CDR3 sequence is CSARDLQSYTF. The CDR3 nucleotides are TGCAGTGCTAGAGATTTGCAGAGCTACACCTTC.